This TCR beta chain is from a study of blood T cell repertoires in COVID-19. Study at large: Sites in the United States, Italy and Spain provided acute and convalescent COVID-19 samples. The analysed material was cDNA or gDNA that came from T cells, B-cell-depleted T cells, or PBMCs.

Germline trimming cut 3 bases from V and 8 bases from J; bases unmatched to any gene: 10. The germline gives CDR1 KGHSH, CDR2 LQKENI. The CDR3 sequence is 16 residues long. Methods used by the authors: Reference gene primer amplification in the assay estimated nucleated cell counts. Measured with immunoSEQ multiplex PCR; TCRdb has only the in-frame clones, and not every one. From that table come the V and J calls and clone size; the DNA was used to work out D and trimming. The data show under 150,000 clones, with approximately 90% seen just once and around 28% held by the top ten. This chain links TRBV18 with TRBJ1-4; 9 nucleotides align to TRBD1. This receptor was identified in a human donor in a cohort sampled during active COVID-19. The sample consisted of peripheral blood. CDR3 region: CASSPKPGQGREKLFF. CDR3 coding DNA: TGTGCCAGCTCACCTAAACCGGGACAGGGTCGAGAAAAACTGTTTTTT.